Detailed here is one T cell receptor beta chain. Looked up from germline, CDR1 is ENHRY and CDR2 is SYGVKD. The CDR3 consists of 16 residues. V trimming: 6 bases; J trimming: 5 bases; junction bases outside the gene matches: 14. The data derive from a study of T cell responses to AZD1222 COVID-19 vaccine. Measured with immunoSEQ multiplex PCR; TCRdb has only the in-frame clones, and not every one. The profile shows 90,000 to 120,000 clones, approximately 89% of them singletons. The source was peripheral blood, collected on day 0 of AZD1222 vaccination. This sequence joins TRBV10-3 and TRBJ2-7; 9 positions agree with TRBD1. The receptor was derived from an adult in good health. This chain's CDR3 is CAIRPGQGLGGDEQYF. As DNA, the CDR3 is TGTGCCATCAGGCCGGGACAGGGCCTTGGGGGGGACGAGCAGTACTTC.